This T cell receptor beta chain came from a study of cytomegalovirus exposure and HLA in healthy donors (dated by TCRdb to about 2017). Regarding the research as a whole: An earlier analysis of several hundred of the donors reported about 250 Gb of sequence data and 117 million unique TCR beta sequences from about 179 million T cells. Class I and class II HLA loci were covered by the typing at four-digit resolution. Approximately 310 gigabases of sequencing data and 80 million or so unique TCR sequences were included in an early release covering over 600 HLA-typed donors. Along with the approximately 700-subject first cohort, a separate validation cohort of over a hundred different subjects was used. Rather than using new phenotypic data, the later analysis identified candidate immune exposures from TCR beta sequences and from how often those sequences occurred across donors. Because of strong linkage in the cohort, four to six DR-DQ haplotypes were treated as single units for association and clustering. The study profiled the T cell repertoires of 500 to 800 subjects by immunosequencing and related them to cytomegalovirus serostatus. Every discovery cohort repertoire had been produced on one sequencing platform. Typing coverage differed by locus: A, B, C, DRB1 and DQB1 were typed in roughly 629-630 donors, DQA1 in about 510, DPA1 in some 570, and DPB1 in around 440. In a later genetic analysis, genome-wide SNP genotypes for about three fifths of the roughly 670 donors were used, and that subset was treated as a discovery cohort. Of the roughly 420 genotyped donors, 65% to 90% were placed in the genetic ancestry cluster associated with self-reported Caucasian donors. Donor age, sex, ethnicity and CMV serostatus were compiled alongside the repertoire data. An earlier analysis of fewer than 750 of the donors used high-throughput TCR beta sequencing to judge whether each TCR beta V gene segment behaved as functional or pseudogenic. A later analysis re-examined previously published TCR beta repertoires from more than 650 donors and added high-resolution HLA genotyping to investigate patterns of TCR occurrence. The aim of the study was to test whether cataloging public T cell receptors could identify signatures of past pathogen exposure. To predict cytomegalovirus infection status, the study brought together high-throughput TCR immunosequencing, statistical association of individual TCRs with disease status, and machine learning. Among 398 genotyped donors of the cohort, an average of about 240,000 unique TCR beta nucleotide sequences were sequenced per donor, 15% to 20% of them non-productive.

Library preparation employed the immunoSEQ multiplex PCR assay. A mixture of 60 forward primers for TCR Vbeta segments and 13 reverse primers for TCR Jbeta segments was used in the multiplex PCR. Amplification of the CDR3 region of rearranged TCR beta genes was performed with a multiplex PCR assay on genomic DNA. Amplified TCR beta libraries were sequenced as 87-base-pair reads on the Illumina HiSeq System. Concerning the study's data processing: In a later analysis, about 80 million unique TCR beta chains were counted across the 500 to 850 repertoires, and roughly 10 million of these chains were shared by at least two donors. To remove PCR and sequencing errors, raw reads were error-corrected and collapsed into unique sequences using a nearest-neighbor algorithm that merged closely related sequences. CDR3 sequences were aligned to IMGT reference sequences to assign V, D and J gene segments. For a sequence to be retained, a match of at least six nucleotides to both a V gene segment and a J gene segment was required. A rearrangement was called productive if the CDR3 had no stop codons and remained in frame with V and J, and every other rearrangement was called non-productive. CDR3 was defined according to IMGT convention as the region running from the second conserved V-encoded cysteine to the conserved J-encoded phenylalanine. In an earlier analysis of 550 to 650 of the donors, sequences lacking an unambiguous match to a single V gene segment were excluded. An earlier analysis of several hundred of the donors called V segments functional above 56.7% productive rearrangements and segregating when the between-donor standard deviation exceeded 5%. A statistical classification framework was developed to diagnose cytomegalovirus status using the catalog of TCR beta chain sequences. In a later analysis, TCR nucleotide sequences were compared against IMGT/GENE-DB human TR gene sequences so that V and J genes could be assigned. A later analysis assigned CDR3 sequences and most-parsimonious VDJ recombination scenarios with the TCRdist pipeline. In a later analysis, each TCR beta chain was defined by its CDR3 amino acid sequence together with its V-gene family, and reads lacking a unique V-gene family were excluded. In a later analysis, 450 to 600 highly shared, low-generation-probability nucleotide sequences were removed to address suspected cross-contamination and a sequencing artifact. For each public chain, a later analysis derived a clonal expansion index from normalized ranks of inferred template counts within each repertoire. Generation probabilities in a later analysis came from a VDJ recombination model fitted to out-of-frame rearrangements, and those results were checked against IGoR. In a later analysis, TCR-TCR, TCR-HLA and TCR-CMV co-occurrence was scored with hypergeometric tests, and a repertoire-size bias correction was applied to TCR pairs. To estimate false discovery rates, a later analysis permuted the HLA or CMV assignments 20 times. In a later analysis, co-occurring TCRs were grouped with DBSCAN, and TCRdist sequence similarity was added when clustering was performed within HLA-allele-positive subsets. For co-occurrence clustering, repertoires with fewer than 30,000 or more than 120,000 public chains were excluded, along with 5 or 6 repertoires with anomalous nucleotide sharing. TCRdb limited this immuneACCESS table to in-frame rearrangements with V and J called. A share of clones is missing; checked studies link under half to unresolved V genes, and the rest is unexplained. The V and J calls and clone size come from that table; D and trimming were worked out from the DNA. The table for this sample lists roughly 280,000 clones; about 66% of them were counted only once. Over 2% of the sample comes from the top ten.

Worth noting for this clone: It has no known antigen specificity. No clone much larger than this one lies a single base away; base qualities are absent.

In total, 600 or so healthy bone marrow donors made up the cohort. At the time of sampling, all cohort members were nominally healthy, though unrecorded immune exposures were likely present. The donor tested CMV seronegative and was one of the 352 seronegative cohort members. Every donor gave a peripheral blood sample, and the peripheral blood mononuclear cells from that sample were used for TCR beta sequencing. The Qiagen DNeasy Blood Extraction Kit was used to extract genomic DNA from the blood cell samples. Study-wide findings and limitations: In an earlier analysis of 587 of the donors, most TCR beta V segments were observed in productive rearrangements about 87% or about 30% of the time, broadly matching IMGT annotations. In a later analysis, most CMV-associated TCR beta chains were found to appear HLA-restricted, with HLA associations seemingly driven largely by CMV exposure. A cluster of highly shared sequence variants was judged likely to represent a technical artifact of the sequencing pipeline. V-gene and J-gene trimming of TCR beta chains was associated with a missense DCLRE1C variant in a later genetic analysis, and the association was replicated in an independent cohort. It was suggested by the authors that the approach could potentially be generalized to other disease states and immunological phenotypes. Specific HLA alleles were associated with some 15,000 TCR beta sequences at a false discovery rate of 0.05 in a later analysis. Only TCR beta chains were sequenced in this cohort, and the absence of alpha or paired-chain data limited detectable features. According to a later analysis, TCR association rates differed among HLA loci, with DRB1 alleles showing the most associated TCRs and HLA-C alleles showing the fewest. Because counts were too low, 15 to 20 rarely observed V segments, including chromosome 9 orphons, were excluded from the earlier analysis of roughly 580 of the donors. A later analysis found that HLA-associated TCR beta chains were more clonally expanded and had lower generation probabilities than equally common non-associated chains. The study listed 170 or so TCR beta chains as associated with cytomegalovirus. The classifier was reported to diagnose cytomegalovirus status with high specificity and sensitivity in both the original and validation cohorts. According to a later genetic analysis, donors in an Asian-associated ancestry cluster had fewer N-insertions in productive TCRs than the approximately 700-donor mean. A further reported finding was that TCR beta sequences accurately predicted the HLA-A and HLA-B alleles for most subjects in the first cohort. The only immune exposure information available for the cohort was CMV serostatus. A few of the identified cytomegalovirus-associated TCR beta chains were confirmed in vitro to be specific for cytomegalovirus antigens. The presence/absence analyses assumed that sequencing depth was roughly uniform across donors, and that assumption may not be true. Linkage disequilibrium might explain the correlated functional status among segregating V segments, but an unknown experimental factor could not be excluded. Because HLA typing was unavailable for some donors at each locus, only the typed subset was used in association tests. Several of the top co-occurrence clusters appeared to be linked to parvovirus B19, influenza, CMV and Epstein-Barr virus, according to a later analysis. When HLA alleles, especially DR and DQ, strongly co-occurred, attributing TCR associations to individual alleles was difficult. While some public TCRs were present in many individuals, most TCR sequences turned up only very rarely across donors.

The sequenced material came from PBMCs. This sequence was found in a female donor in good health and CMV-seronegative.

Here the CDR3 is given as CATSPGTANTGELFF. The DNA sequence reads TGTGCCACCAGCCCTGGGACAGCGAACACCGGGGAGCTGTTTTTT. The chain is made from TRBV15 and TRBJ2-2; 7 bases in the junction line up with TRBD1. Compared with germline, V lacks 5 bases and J lacks 0 bases; bases without a gene match: 3. Counted from cysteine to phenylalanine, this CDR3 has 15 amino acids. The kept DNA is CDR3 alone, 45 bases in frame from the first base. CDR1 and CDR2 are drawn from the germline V gene (reference sequence): LNHNV, YYDKDF.